Below, one TCR beta chain is given with its context. The data derive from a study of Ad26.COV2.S vaccination and SARS-CoV-2 variants. Trimming left V 3 bases short and J 4 bases short, with 12 bases between. Germline V gene sequence: CDR1 SGHAT, CDR2 FQNNGV. There are 14 residues in the CDR3. Sequencing was performed with immunoSEQ multiplex PCR; in TCRdb, only in-frame clones are kept and a portion is missing. In the table there are around 450,000 clones, 89% of which are singletons. As to treatment: 15 to 20 received Ad26.COV2.S at low or high dose, single or two shots; about 5 received placebo; per-sample allocation not given. Specimen acquisition occurred on day 63 following the initial vaccine or placebo injection.

The J gene is TRBJ2-5, the V gene TRBV11-2; the D gene is possibly TRBD1 (5 bases). The specimen comprised peripheral blood, sampled in a trial of Ad26.COV2.S vaccine versus placebo. This receptor was identified in a person aged 18-65 years who received the Ad26.COV2.S COVID-19 vaccine or a placebo. CDR3 coding DNA: TGTGCCAGCAGCTTTCTGATTAGGGGAGAGACCCAGTACTTC. This encodes CASSFLIRGETQYF.